The entry below gives a single T cell receptor (beta chain) sequence along with its context. Its antigen is currently unknown. The authors ran the immunoSEQ assay, v3.0, at survey level. The protocol was immunoSEQ multiplex PCR, while the TCRdb copy is restricted to in-frame clones and leaves out a portion. Here the sample spans about 21,000 clones, approximately 80% being singletons. This entry is derived from a study of long-term antiretroviral therapy in people with HIV. Study-wide points: Against controls, HIV repertoires showed narrower ranges of CDR3 length. Collection spanned 2004 to 2017; ART regimens may be less effective than current ones.

CDR3 length: 15 amino acids. Trimming cost V 2 bases and J 7 bases, with 14 bases left between them. Germline-derived CDR1 and CDR2 are MDHEN and SYDVKM. This sample comprised unsorted PBMCs, obtained approximately 4 years after starting antiretroviral therapy. The origin of this receptor is a man younger than 35 with HIV. The chain links TRBV28 to TRBJ1-4; tentative D call: TRBD1 (6 bases). Here the CDR3 DNA reads TGTGCCAGCAGTTTACGGACAGCCGCAGGTGAAAAACTGTTTTTT. It translates to CASSLRTAAGEKLFF.